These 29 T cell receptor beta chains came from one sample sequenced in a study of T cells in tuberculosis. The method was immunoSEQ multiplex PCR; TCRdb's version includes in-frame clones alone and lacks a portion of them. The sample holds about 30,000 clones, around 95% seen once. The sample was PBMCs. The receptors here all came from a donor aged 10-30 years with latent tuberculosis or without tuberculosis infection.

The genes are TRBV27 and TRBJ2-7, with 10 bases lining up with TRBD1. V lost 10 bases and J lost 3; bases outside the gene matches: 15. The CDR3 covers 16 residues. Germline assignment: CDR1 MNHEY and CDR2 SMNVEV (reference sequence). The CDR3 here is CANPGQGRSGSYEQYF. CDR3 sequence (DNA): TGTGCCAATCCGGGACAGGGGCGCAGTGGGAGCTACGAGCAGTACTTC.

In DNA, the CDR3 is TGCGCCAGCAGCCAAGTCGCTAGCGGGAGCGGAGAGACCCAGTACTTC. This codes for CASSQVASGSGETQYF. This chain joins TRBV4-1 and TRBJ2-5, with TRBD2 matching over 10 bases. Trimming at V came to 1 base and at J to 4 bases, leaving 6 bases not matched to a gene. CDR3 length equals 16 residues. CDR1 is MGHRA and CDR2 is YSYEKL in the germline V gene.

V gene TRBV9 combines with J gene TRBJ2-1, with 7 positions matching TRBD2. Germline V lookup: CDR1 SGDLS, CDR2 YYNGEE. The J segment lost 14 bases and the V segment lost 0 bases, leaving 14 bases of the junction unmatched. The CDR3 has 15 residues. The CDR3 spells CASSVGAGEGERKFF. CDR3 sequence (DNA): TGTGCCAGCAGCGTAGGTGCGGGAGAAGGGGAGAGGAAGTTCTTC.

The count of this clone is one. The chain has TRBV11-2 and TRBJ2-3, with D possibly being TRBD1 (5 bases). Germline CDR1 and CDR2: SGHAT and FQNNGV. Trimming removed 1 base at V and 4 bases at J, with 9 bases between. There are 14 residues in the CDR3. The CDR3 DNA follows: TGTGCCAGCAGCTTAGGGCAGGGCTCAGATACGCAGTATTTT. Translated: CASSLGQGSDTQYF.

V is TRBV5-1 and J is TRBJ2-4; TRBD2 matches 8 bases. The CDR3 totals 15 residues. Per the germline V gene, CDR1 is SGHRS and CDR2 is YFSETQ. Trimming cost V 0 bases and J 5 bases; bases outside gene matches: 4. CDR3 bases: TGCGCCAGCAGCTTGGCCGGGGGGGCCCAAAACATTCAGTACTTC. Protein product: CASSLAGGAQNIQYF.

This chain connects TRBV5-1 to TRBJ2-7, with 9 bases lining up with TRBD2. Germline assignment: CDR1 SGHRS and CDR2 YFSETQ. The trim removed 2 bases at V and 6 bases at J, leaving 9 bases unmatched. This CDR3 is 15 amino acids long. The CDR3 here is CASSFEGSGSREQYF. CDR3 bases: TGCGCCAGCAGCTTTGAAGGTAGCGGGAGCCGCGAGCAGTACTTC.

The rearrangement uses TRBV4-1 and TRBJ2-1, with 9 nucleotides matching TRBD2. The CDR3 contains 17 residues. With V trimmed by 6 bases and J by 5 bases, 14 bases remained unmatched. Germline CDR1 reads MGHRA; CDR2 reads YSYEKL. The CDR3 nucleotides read TGCGCCAGCAGACGCCCTGGCGGGAGGGTTGGGGACAATGAGCAGTTCTTC. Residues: CASRRPGGRVGDNEQFF.

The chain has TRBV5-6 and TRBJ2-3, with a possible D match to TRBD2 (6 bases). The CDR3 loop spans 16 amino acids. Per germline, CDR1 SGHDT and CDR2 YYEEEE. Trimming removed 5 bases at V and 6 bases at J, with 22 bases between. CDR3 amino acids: CASSYTGLSPGDTQYF. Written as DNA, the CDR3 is TGTGCCAGCAGTTATACCGGACTATCTCCGGGGGATACGCAGTATTTT.

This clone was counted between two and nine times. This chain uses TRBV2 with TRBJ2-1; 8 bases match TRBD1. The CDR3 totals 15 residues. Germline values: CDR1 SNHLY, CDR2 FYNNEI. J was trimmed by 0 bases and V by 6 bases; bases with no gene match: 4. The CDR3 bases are TGTGCCAGCAGGACTCAGGGGGCCTCCTACAATGAGCAGTTCTTC. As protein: CASRTQGASYNEQFF.

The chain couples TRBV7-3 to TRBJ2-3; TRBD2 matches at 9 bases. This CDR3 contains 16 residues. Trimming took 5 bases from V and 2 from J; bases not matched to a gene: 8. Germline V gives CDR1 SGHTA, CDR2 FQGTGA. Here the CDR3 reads CASSPSPSGDTDTQYF. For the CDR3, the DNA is TGTGCCAGCAGCCCCTCCCCTAGCGGGGACACAGATACGCAGTATTTT.

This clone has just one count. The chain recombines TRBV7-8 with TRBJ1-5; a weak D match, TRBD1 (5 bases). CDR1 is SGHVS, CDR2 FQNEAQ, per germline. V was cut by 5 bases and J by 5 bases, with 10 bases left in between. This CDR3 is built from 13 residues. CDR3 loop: CASSLSGYQPQHF. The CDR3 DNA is TGTGCCAGCAGCCTTTCAGGGTATCAGCCCCAGCATTTT.

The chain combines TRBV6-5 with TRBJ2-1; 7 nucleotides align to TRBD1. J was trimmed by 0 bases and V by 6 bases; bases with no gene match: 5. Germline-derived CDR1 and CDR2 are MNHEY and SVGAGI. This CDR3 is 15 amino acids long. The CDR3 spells CASRPGQNSYNEQFF. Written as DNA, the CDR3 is TGTGCCAGCAGGCCGGGACAGAACTCCTACAATGAGCAGTTCTTC.

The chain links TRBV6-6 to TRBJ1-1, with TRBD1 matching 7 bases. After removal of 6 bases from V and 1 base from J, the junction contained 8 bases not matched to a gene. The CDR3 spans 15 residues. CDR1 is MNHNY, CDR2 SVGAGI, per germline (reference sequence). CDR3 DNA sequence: TGTGCCAGCAGCCCAGCCGGGACAGAGAACACTGAAGCTTTCTTT. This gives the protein CASSPAGTENTEAFF.

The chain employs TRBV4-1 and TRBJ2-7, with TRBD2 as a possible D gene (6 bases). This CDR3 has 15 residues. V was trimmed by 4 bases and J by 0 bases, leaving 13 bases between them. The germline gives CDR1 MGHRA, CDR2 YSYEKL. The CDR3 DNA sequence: TGCGCCAGCAGCCCCCGGGACTCCCACTCCTACGAGCAGTACTTC. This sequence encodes CASSPRDSHSYEQYF.

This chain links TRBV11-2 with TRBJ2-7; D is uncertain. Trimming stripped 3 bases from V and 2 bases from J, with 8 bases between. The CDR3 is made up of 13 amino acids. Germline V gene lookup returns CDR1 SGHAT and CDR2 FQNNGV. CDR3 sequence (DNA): TGTGCCAGCAGCTTTGACTTGGCCTACGAGCAGTACTTC. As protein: CASSFDLAYEQYF.

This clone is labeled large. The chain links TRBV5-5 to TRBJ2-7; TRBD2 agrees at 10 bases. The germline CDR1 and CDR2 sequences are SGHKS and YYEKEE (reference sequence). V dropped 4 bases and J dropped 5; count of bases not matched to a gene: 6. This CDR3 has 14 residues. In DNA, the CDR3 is TGTGCCAGCAGCCTGGGACTAGCGTCTGACGAGCAGTACTTC. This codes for CASSLGLASDEQYF.

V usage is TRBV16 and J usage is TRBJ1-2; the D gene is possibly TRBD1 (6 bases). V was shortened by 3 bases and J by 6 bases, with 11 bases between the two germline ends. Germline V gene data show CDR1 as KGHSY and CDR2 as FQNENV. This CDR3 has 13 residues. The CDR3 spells CASSHNTGNGYTF. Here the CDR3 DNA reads TGTGCCAGCAGCCATAATACAGGGAATGGCTACACCTTC.

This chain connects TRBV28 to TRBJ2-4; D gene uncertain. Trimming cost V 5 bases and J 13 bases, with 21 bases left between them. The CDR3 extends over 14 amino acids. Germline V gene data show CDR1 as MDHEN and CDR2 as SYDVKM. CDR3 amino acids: CASSQPTHRTSQYF. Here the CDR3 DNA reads TGTGCCAGCAGTCAACCGACACATCGAACTTCGCAGTACTTC.

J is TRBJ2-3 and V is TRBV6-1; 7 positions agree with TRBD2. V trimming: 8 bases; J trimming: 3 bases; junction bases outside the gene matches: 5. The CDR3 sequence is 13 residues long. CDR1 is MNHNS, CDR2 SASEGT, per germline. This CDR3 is CASGREATDTQYF. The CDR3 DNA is TGTGCCAGCGGACGGGAGGCGACAGATACGCAGTATTTT.

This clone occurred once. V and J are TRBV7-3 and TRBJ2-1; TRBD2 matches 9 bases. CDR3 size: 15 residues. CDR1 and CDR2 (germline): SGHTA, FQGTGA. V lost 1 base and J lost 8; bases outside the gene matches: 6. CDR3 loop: CASSLNSGRGDEQFF. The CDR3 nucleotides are TGTGCCAGCAGCTTAAATAGCGGGAGAGGAGATGAGCAGTTCTTC.

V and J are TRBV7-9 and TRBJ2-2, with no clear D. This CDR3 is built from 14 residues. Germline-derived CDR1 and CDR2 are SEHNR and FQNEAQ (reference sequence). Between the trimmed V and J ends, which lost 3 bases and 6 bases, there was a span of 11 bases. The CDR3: CASSFLGDPGELFF. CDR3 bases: TGTGCCAGCAGCTTCTTAGGAGACCCCGGGGAGCTGTTTTTT. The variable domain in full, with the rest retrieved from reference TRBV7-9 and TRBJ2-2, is DTGVSQNPRHKITKRGQNVTFRCDPISEHNRLYWYRQTLGQGPEFLTYFQNEAQLEKSRLLSDRFSAERPKGSFSTLEIQRTEQGDSAMYLCASSFLGDPGELFFGEGSRLTVL.

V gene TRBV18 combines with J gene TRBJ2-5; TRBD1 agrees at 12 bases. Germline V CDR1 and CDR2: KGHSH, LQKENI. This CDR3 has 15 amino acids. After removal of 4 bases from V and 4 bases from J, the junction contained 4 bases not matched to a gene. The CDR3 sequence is CASSRGTGGAETQYF. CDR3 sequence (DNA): TGTGCCAGCTCACGGGGGACAGGGGGCGCAGAGACCCAGTACTTC.

CDR3 amino acids: CASSPPYGYTF. For the CDR3, the DNA is TGTGCCAGCAGCCCCCCTTATGGCTACACCTTC. The chain has TRBV2 and TRBJ1-2, with D hard to call. With 6 bases removed from V and 5 bases from J, the gap between germline ends came to 7 bases. The CDR3 sequence is 11 residues long. From germline, CDR1 is SNHLY and CDR2 FYNNEI.

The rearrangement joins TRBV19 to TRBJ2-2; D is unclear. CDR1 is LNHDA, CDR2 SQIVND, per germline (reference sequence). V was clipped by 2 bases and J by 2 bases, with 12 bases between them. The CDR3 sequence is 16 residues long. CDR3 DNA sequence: TGTGCCAGTAGTATATTGGGTAAACTAAACACCGGGGAGCTGTTTTTT. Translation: CASSILGKLNTGELFF.

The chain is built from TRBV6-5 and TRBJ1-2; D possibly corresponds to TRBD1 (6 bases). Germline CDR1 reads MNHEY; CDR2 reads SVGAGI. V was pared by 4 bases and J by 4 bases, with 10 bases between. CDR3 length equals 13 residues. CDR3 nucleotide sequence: TGTGCCAGCAGTTCCACGGACAGCTATGGCTACACCTTC. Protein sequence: CASSSTDSYGYTF.

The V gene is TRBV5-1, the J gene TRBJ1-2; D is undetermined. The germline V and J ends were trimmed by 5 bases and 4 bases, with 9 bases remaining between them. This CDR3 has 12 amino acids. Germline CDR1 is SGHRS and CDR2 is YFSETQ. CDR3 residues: CASRRDSYGYTF. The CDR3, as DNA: TGCGCCAGCAGACGTGACTCCTATGGCTACACCTTC.

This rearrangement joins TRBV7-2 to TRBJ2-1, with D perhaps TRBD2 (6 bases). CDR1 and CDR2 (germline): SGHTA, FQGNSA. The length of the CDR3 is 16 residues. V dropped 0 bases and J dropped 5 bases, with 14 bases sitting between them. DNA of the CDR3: TGTGCCAGCAGCTTAGCTTGGGCTAGCGATCACAATGAGCAGTTCTTC. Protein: CASSLAWASDHNEQFF.

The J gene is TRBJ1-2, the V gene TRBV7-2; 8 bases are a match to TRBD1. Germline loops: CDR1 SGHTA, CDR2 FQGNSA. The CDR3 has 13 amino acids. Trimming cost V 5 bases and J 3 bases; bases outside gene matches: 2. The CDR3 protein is CASSPGQDYGYTF. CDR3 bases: TGTGCCAGCAGCCCGGGACAGGACTATGGCTACACCTTC.

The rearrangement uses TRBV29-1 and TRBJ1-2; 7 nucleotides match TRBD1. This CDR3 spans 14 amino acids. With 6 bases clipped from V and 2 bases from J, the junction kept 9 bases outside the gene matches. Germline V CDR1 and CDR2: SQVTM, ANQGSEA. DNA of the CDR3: TGCAGCGTCTCACCGGGACAGCCCAACTATGGCTACACCTTC. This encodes CSVSPGQPNYGYTF.